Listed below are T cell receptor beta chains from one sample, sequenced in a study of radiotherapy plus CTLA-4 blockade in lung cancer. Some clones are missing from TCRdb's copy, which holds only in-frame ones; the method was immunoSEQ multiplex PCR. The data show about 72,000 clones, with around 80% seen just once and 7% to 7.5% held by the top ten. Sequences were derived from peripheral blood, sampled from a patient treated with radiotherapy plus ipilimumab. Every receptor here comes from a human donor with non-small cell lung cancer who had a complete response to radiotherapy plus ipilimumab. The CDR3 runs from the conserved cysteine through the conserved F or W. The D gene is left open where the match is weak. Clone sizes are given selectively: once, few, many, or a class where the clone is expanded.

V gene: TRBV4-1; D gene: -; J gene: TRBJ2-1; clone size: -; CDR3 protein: CASSQDLASSYNEQFF; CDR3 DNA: TGCGCCAGCAGCCAAGATCTAGCAAGCTCCTACAATGAGCAGTTCTTC
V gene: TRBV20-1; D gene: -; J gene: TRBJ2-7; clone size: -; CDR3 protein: CSAPTGYF; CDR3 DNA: TGCAGTGCTCCAACAGGGTACTTC
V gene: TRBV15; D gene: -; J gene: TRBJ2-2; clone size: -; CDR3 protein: CATSRYRDSGELFF; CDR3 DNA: TGTGCCACCAGTCGATACAGGGATTCCGGGGAGCTGTTTTTT
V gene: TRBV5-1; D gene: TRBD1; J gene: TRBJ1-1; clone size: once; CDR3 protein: CASSSPGQYTEAFF; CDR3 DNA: TGCGCCAGCAGCTCCCCGGGACAGTACACTGAAGCTTTCTTT
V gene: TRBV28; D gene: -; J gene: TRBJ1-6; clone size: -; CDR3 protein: CASRPSSYNSPLHF; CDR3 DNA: TGTGCCAGCAGGCCCTCGAGTTATAATTCACCCCTCCACTTT
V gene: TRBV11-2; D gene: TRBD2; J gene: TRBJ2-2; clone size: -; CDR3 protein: CASSPTSGTGELFF; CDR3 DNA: TGTGCCAGCAGCCCGACTAGCGGAACCGGGGAGCTGTTTTTT
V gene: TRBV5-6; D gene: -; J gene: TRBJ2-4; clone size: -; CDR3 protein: CASSNVREKNIQYF; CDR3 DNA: TGTGCCAGCAGCAACGTCCGGGAGAAAAACATTCAGTACTTC
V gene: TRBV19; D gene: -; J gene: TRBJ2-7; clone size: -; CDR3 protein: CASSMEGWEQYF; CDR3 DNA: TGTGCCAGTAGTATGGAAGGGTGGGAGCAGTACTTC
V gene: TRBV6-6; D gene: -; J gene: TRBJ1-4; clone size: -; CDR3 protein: CASSPREGSNEKLFF; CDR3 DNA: TGTGCCAGCAGCCCTCGGGAGGGATCTAATGAAAAACTGTTTTTT
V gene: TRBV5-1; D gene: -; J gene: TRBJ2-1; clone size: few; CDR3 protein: CASSPGFNRGGAYNEQFF; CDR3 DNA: TGCGCCAGCAGCCCCGGTTTTAACAGGGGGGGCGCCTACAATGAGCAGTTCTTC
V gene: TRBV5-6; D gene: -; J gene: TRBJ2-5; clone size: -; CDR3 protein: CASSFGTGQGGPGTQYF; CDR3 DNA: TGTGCCAGCAGCTTCGGGACCGGGCAGGGGGGGCCGGGGACCCAGTACTTC
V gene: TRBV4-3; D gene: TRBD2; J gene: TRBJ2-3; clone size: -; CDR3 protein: CASSTRGADTQYF; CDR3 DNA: TGCGCCAGCAGCACACGGGGGGCAGATACGCAGTATTTT
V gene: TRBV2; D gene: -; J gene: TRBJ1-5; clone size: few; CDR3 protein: CASSVSRGKHQPQHF; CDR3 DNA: TGTGCCAGCAGTGTTTCAAGGGGGAAACATCAGCCCCAGCATTTT
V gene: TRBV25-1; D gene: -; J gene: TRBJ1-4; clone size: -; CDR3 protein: CASSDTRQATNEKLFF; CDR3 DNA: TGTGCCAGCAGTGACACTAGACAGGCAACTAATGAAAAACTGTTTTTT
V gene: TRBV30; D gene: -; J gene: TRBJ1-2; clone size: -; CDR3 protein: CAWTLRGSNYGYTF; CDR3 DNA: TGTGCCTGGACCTTGAGGGGGTCCAACTATGGCTACACCTTC
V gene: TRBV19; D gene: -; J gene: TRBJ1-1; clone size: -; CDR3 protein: CASSIRQGSLNAFF; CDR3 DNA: TGTGCCAGTAGTATCCGCCAAGGGAGTCTTAATGCTTTCTTT
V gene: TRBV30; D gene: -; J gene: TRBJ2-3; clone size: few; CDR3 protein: CACSSERTDTQYF; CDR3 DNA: TGTGCCTGTTCTAGCGAACGCACAGATACGCAGTATTTT
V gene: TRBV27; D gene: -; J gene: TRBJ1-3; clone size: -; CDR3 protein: CASSRSGSGNTIYF; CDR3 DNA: TGTGCCAGCAGCCGTAGTGGTTCTGGAAACACCATATATTTT
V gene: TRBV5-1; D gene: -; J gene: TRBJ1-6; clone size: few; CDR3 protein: CASSPDWGSPLHF; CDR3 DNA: TGCGCCAGCAGCCCGGACTGGGGTTCACCCCTCCACTTT
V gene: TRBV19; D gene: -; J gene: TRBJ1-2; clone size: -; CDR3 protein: CASSIAHLSYGYTF; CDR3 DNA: TGTGCCAGTAGTATAGCGCACCTAAGCTATGGCTACACCTTC
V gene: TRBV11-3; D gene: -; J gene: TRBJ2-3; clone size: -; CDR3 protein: CASSPAGGSSTDTQYF; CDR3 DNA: TGTGCCAGCAGCCCGGCGGGCGGATCTAGCACAGATACGCAGTATTTT
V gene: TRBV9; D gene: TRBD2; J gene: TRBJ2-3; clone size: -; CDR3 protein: CASSGRTSGRPSADTQYF; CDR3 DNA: TGTGCCAGCAGCGGACGGACTAGCGGGAGGCCAAGCGCAGATACGCAGTATTTT
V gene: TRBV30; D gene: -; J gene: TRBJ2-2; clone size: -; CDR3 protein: CAWSAGQYTGELFF; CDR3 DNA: TGTGCCTGGAGTGCCGGACAGTACACCGGGGAGCTGTTTTTT
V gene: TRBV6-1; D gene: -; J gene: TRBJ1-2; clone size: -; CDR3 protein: CASSAHRDNDRDGYTF; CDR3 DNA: TGTGCCAGCAGTGCCCACCGGGACAACGATAGGGATGGCTACACCTTC
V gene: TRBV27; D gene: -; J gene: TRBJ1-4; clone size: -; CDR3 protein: CASSLWGTNEKLFF; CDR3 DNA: TGTGCCAGCAGTTTATGGGGTACTAATGAAAAACTGTTTTTT
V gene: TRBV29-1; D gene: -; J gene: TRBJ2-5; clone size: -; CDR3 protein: CSVGGSPERLGETQYF; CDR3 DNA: TGCAGCGTTGGAGGATCCCCGGAGCGGCTGGGGGAGACCCAGTACTTC
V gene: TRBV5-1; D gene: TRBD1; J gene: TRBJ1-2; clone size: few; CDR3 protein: CASSLVTGGNYGYTF; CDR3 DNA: TGCGCCAGCAGCTTGGTGACAGGGGGAAACTATGGCTACACCTTC
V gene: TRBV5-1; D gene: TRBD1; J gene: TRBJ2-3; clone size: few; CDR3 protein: CASRQQGKGNTQYF; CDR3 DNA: TGCGCCAGCAGGCAACAGGGGAAGGGGAATACGCAGTATTTT
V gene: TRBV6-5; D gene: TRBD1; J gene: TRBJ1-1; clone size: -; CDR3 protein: CASSYLDRGRGTEAFF; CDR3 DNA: TGTGCCAGCAGTTACCTGGACAGGGGGCGAGGTACTGAAGCTTTCTTT
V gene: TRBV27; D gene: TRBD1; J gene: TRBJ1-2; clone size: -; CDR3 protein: CASSQLGQDGGYTF; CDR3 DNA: TGTGCCAGCAGTCAACTCGGACAGGACGGTGGCTACACCTTC
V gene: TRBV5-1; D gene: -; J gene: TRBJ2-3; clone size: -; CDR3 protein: CASSASGTNQGDTQYF; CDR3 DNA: TGCGCCAGCAGCGCTTCCGGGACAAATCAAGGAGATACGCAGTATTTT
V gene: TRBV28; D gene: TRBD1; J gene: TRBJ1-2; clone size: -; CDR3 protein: CAIWDRGLYGYTF; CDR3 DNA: TGTGCCATCTGGGACAGGGGACTCTATGGCTACACCTTC
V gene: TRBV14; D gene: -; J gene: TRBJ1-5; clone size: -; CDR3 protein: CASSLGRGLGNQPQHF; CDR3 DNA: TGTGCCAGCAGCCTAGGGCGGGGGCTAGGTAATCAGCCCCAGCATTTT
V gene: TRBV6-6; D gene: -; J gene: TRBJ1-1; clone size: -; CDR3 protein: CASKLDWGNTEAFF; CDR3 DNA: TGTGCCAGCAAACTAGACTGGGGGAACACTGAAGCTTTCTTT
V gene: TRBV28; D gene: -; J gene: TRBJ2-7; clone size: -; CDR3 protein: CASSSPTVSPYEQYF; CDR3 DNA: TGTGCCAGCAGTTCACCCACCGTATCCCCCTACGAGCAGTACTTC
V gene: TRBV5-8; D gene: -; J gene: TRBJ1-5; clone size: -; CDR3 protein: CASSFLGSLQPQHF; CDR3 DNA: TGTGCCAGCAGCTTCTTGGGATCCCTTCAGCCCCAGCATTTT
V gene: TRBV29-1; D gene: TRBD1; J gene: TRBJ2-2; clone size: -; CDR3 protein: CSVEPGQTNTGELFF; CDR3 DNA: TGCAGCGTTGAACCGGGACAGACGAACACCGGGGAGCTGTTTTTT
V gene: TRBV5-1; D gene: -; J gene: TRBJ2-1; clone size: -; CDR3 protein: CASSLIGGNWLDEQFF; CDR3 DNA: TGCGCCAGCAGCTTGATAGGTGGAAACTGGCTCGATGAGCAGTTCTTC
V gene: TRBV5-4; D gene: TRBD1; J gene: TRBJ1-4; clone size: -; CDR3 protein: CASSWDRNEKLFF; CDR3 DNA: TGTGCCAGCAGTTGGGACAGGAATGAAAAACTGTTTTTT
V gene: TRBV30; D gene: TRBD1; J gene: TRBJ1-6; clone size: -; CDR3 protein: CAWDGTGQSPLHF; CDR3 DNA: TGTGCCTGGGACGGGACAGGTCAGTCACCCCTCCACTTT
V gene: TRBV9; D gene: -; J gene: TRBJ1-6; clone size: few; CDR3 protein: CASSSEGGLGSPLHF; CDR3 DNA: TGTGCCAGCAGCTCTGAGGGGGGGTTAGGTTCACCCCTCCACTTT
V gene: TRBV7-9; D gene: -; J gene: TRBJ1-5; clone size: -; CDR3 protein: CASSLGGFNQPQHF; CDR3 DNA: TGTGCCAGCAGCTTAGGGGGTTTCAATCAGCCCCAGCATTTT
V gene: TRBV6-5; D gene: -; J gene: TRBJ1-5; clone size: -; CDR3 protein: CASRPDGSNQPQHF; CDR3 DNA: TGTGCCAGCAGACCGGACGGTAGCAATCAGCCCCAGCATTTT
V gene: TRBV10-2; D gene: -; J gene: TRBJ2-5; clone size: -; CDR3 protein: CASMDGQGETQYF; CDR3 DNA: TGCGCCAGTATGGACGGGCAGGGGGAGACCCAGTACTTC
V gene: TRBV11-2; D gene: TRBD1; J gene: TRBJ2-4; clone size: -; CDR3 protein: CASSLEGTAEIQYF; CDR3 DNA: TGTGCCAGCAGCTTAGAAGGGACAGCTGAAATTCAGTACTTC
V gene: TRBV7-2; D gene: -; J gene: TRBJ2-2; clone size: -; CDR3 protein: CASSSYTGELFF; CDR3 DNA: TGTGCCAGCAGTTCGTACACCGGGGAGCTGTTTTTT
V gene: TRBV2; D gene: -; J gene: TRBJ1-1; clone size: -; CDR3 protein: CASSEAFGGGTEAFF; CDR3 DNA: TGTGCCAGCAGTGAGGCCTTCGGGGGGGGCACTGAAGCTTTCTTT
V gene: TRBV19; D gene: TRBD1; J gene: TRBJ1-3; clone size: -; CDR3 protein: CASSITRQGKTGNTIYF; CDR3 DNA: TGTGCCAGTAGTATAACCCGACAGGGGAAGACTGGAAACACCATATATTTT
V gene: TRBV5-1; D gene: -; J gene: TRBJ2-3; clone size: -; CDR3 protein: CASSLGQGYHTDTQYF; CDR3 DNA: TGCGCCAGCAGCTTGGGGCAGGGCTATCACACAGATACGCAGTATTTT
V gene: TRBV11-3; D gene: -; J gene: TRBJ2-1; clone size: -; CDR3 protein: CASSSAENGEQFF; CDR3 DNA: TGTGCCAGCAGCTCCGCCGAGAACGGTGAGCAGTTCTTC
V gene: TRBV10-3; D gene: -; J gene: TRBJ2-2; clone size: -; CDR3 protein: CAISERRAGRNTGELFF; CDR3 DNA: TGTGCCATCAGTGAGAGGAGGGCAGGGCGGAACACCGGGGAGCTGTTTTTT
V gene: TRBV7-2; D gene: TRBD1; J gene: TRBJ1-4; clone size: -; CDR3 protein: CASSTDRGPNEKLFF; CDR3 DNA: TGTGCCAGCAGCACGGACAGGGGCCCTAATGAAAAACTGTTTTTT
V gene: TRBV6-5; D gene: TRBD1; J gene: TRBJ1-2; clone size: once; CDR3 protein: CASSYGTGGGYTF; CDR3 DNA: TGTGCCAGCAGTTACGGTACAGGGGGTGGCTACACCTTC
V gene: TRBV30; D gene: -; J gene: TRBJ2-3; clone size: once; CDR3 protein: CAWRWRDRVSDTQYF; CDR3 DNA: TGTGCCTGGAGGTGGCGGGACAGAGTTTCAGATACGCAGTATTTT
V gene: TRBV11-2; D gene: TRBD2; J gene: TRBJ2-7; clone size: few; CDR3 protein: CASSLEANPSGGHEQYF; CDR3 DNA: TGTGCCAGCAGCTTAGAGGCAAATCCTAGCGGGGGCCACGAGCAGTACTTC